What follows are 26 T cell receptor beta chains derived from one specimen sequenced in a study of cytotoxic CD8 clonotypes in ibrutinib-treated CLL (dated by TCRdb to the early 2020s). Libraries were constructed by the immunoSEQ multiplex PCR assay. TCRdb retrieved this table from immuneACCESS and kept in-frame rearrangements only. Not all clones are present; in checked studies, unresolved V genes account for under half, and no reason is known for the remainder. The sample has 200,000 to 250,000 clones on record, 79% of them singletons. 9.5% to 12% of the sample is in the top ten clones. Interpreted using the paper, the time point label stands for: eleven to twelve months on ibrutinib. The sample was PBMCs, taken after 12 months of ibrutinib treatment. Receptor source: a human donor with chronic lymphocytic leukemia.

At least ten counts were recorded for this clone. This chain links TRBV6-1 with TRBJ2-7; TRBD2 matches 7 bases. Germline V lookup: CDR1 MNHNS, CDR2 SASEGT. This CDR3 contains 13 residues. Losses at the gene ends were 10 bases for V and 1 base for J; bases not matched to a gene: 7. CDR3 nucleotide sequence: TGTGCCACCTTCGGGGGGATATCCTACGAGCAGTACTTC. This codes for CATFGGISYEQYF.

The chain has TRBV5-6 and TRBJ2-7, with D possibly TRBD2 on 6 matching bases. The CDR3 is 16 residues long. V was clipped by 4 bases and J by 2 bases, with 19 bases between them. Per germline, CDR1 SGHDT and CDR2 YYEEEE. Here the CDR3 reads CASSPLRLDTTYEQYF. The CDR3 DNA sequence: TGTGCCAGCAGCCCCCTGCGACTAGATACCACCTACGAGCAGTACTTC.

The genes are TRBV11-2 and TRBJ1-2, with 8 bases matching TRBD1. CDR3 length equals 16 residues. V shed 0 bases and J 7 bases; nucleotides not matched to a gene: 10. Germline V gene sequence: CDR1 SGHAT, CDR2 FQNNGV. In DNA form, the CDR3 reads TGTGCCAGCAGCTTAGATCGGGGGCCAGGGGGCGGTGGCTACACCTTC. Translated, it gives CASSLDRGPGGGGYTF.

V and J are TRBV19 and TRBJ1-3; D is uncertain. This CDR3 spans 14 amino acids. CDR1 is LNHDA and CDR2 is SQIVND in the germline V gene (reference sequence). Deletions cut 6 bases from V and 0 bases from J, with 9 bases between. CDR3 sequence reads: CASRRFSSGNTIYF. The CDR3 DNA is TGTGCCAGTAGAAGGTTCAGCTCTGGAAACACCATATATTTT.

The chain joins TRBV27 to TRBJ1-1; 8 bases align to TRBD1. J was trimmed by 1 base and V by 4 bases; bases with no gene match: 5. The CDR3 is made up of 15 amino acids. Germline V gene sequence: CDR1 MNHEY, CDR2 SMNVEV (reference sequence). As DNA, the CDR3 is TGTGCCAGCAGTTATGGACAGGGAAAGAACACTGAAGCTTTCTTT. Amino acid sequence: CASSYGQGKNTEAFF.

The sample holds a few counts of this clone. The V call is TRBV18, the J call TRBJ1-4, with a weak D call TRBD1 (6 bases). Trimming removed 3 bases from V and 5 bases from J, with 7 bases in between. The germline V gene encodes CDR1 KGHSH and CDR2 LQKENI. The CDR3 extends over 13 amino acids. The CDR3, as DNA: TGTGCCAGCTCACCCGACAGGAATGAAAAACTGTTTTTT. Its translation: CASSPDRNEKLFF.

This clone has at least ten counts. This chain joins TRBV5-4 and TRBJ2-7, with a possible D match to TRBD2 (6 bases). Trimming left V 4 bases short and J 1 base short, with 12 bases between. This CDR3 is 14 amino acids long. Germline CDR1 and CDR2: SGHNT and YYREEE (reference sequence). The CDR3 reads CASSPQEGSYEQYF. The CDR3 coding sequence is TGTGCCAGCAGCCCCCAGGAGGGATCCTACGAGCAGTACTTC. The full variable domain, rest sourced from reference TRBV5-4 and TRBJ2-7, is ETGVTQSPTHLIKTRGQQVTLRCSSQSGHNTVSWYQQALGQGPQFIFQYYREEENGRGNFPPRFSGLQFPNYSSELNVNALELDDSALYLCASSPQEGSYEQYFGPGTRLTVT.

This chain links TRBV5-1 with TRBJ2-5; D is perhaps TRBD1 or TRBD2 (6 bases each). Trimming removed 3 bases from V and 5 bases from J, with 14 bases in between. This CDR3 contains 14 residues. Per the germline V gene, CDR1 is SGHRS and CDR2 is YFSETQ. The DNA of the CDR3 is TGCGCCAGCAGCTGGGGGGCGGGTTCGGAGACCCAGTACTTC. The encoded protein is CASSWGAGSETQYF.

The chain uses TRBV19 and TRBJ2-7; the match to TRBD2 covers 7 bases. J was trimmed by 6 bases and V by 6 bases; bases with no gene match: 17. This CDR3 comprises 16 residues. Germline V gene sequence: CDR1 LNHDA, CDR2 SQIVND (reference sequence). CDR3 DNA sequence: TGTGCCAGTAGCCCGGGGGGAGAGCCACTCGGGGCCGAGCAGTACTTC. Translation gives CASSPGGEPLGAEQYF.

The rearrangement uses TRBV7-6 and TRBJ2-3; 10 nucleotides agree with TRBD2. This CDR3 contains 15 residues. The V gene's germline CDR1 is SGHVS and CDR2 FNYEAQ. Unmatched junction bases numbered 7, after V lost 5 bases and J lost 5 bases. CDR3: CASSPLSGGLDTQYF. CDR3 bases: TGTGCCAGCAGCCCCCTTAGCGGGGGGTTAGATACGCAGTATTTT. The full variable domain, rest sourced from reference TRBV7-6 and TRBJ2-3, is GAGVSQSPRYKVTKRGQDVALRCDPISGHVSLYWYRQALGQGPEFLTYFNYEAQQDKSGLPNDRFSAERPEGSISTLTIQRTEQRDSAMYRCASSPLSGGLDTQYFGPGTRLTVL.

The chain's CDR3 is CASSPPGGRVTDTQYF. The CDR3 DNA follows: TGTGCCAGCAGCCCCCCCGGAGGCAGGGTCACAGATACGCAGTATTTT. This chain connects TRBV25-1 to TRBJ2-3, with D perhaps assigned TRBD1 or TRBD2 (5 bases each). Germline-derived CDR1 and CDR2 are MGHDK and SYGVNS. The CDR3 sequence is 16 residues long. With 6 bases removed from V and 2 bases from J, the gap between germline ends came to 18 bases. The full variable domain, in which reference TRBV25-1 and TRBJ2-3 provide the parts outside the CDR3, is EADIYQTPRYLVIGTGKKITLECSQTMGHDKMYWYQQDPGMELHLIHYSYGVNSTEKGDLSSESTVSRIRTEHFPLTLESARPSHTSQYLCASSPPGGRVTDTQYFGPGTRLTVL.

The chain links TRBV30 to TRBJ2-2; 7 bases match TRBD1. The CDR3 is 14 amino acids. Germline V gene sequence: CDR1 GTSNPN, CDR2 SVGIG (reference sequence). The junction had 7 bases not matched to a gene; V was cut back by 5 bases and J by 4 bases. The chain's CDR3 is CAWATGSRTGELFF. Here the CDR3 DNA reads TGTGCCTGGGCGACAGGGTCGCGCACCGGGGAGCTGTTTTTT. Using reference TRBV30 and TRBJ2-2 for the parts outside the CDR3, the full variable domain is SQTIHQWPATLVQPVGSPLSLECTVEGTSNPNLYWYRQAAGRGLQLLFYSVGIGQISSEVPQNLSASRPQDRQFILSSKKLLLSDSGFYLCAWATGSRTGELFFGEGSRLTVL.

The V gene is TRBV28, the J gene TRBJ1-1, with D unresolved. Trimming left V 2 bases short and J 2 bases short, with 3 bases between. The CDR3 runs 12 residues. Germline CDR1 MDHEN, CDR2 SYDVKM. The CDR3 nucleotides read TGTGCCAGCAGTTTAGACAACACTGAAGCTTTCTTT. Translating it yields CASSLDNTEAFF.

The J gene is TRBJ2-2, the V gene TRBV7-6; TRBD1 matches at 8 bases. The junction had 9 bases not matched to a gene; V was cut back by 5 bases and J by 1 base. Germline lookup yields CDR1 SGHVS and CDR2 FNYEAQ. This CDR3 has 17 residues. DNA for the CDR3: TGTGCCAGCAGCATACACAGGGGGAGTGTGAACACCGGGGAGCTGTTTTTT. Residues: CASSIHRGSVNTGELFF.

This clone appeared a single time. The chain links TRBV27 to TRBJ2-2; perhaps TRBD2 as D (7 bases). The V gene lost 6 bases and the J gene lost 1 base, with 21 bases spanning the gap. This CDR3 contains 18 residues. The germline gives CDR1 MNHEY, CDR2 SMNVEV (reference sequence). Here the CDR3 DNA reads TGTGCCAGCAGCCAACCAATAGGAGCGGGACAGAACACCGGGGAGCTGTTTTTT. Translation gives CASSQPIGAGQNTGELFF.

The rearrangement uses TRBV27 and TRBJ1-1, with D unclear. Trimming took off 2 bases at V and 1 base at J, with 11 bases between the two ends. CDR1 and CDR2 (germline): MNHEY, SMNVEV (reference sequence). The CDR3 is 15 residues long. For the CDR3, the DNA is TGTGCCAGCAGTTTAATGGGGTCGGCGAACACTGAAGCTTTCTTT. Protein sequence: CASSLMGSANTEAFF.

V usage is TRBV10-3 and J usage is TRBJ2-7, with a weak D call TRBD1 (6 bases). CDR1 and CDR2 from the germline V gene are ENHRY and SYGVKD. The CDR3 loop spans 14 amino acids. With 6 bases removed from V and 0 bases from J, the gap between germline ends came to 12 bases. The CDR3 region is CAIREDSDSYEQYF. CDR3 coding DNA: TGTGCCATCAGGGAGGACAGCGACTCCTACGAGCAGTACTTC.

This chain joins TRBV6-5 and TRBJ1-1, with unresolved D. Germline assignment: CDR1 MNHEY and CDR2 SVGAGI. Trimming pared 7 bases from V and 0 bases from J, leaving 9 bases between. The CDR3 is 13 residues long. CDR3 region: CASTLTVNTEAFF. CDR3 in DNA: TGTGCCAGCACCCTGACGGTGAACACTGAAGCTTTCTTT.

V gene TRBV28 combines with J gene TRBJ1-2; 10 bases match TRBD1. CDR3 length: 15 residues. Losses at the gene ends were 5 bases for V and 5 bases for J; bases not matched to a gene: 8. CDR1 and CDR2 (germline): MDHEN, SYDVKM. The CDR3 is CASSPSDRGGYGYTF. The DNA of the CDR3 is TGTGCCAGCAGTCCCTCGGACAGGGGGGGGTATGGCTACACCTTC.

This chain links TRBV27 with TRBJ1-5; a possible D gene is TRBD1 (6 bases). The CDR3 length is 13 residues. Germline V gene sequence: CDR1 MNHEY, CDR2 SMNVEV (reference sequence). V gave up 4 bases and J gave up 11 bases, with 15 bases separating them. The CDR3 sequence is CASSSGRGRAQHF. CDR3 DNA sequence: TGTGCCAGCAGTTCCGGCAGGGGAAGAGCCCAGCATTTT.

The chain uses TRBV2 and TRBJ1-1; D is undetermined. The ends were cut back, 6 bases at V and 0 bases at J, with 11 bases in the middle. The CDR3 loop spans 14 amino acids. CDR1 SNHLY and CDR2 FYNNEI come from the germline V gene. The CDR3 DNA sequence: TGTGCCAGCAGCGCCGTCAGCCTGAACACTGAAGCTTTCTTT. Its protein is CASSAVSLNTEAFF.

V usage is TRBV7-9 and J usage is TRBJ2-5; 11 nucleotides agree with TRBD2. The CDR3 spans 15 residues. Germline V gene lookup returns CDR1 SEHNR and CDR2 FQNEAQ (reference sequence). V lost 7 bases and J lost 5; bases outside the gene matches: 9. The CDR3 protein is CASTPLLAGVETQYF. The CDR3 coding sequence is TGTGCCAGCACCCCCCTACTAGCGGGAGTCGAGACCCAGTACTTC.

Here the CDR3 reads CASSRGPRQGGFSNQPQHF. The CDR3 nucleotides read TGCGCCAGCAGCCGGGGACCCAGACAGGGGGGGTTTAGCAATCAGCCCCAGCATTTT. V and J are TRBV4-1 and TRBJ1-5, with 9 bases identical to TRBD1. Germline CDR1 reads MGHRA; CDR2 reads YSYEKL. J lost 0 bases, V lost 4 bases, and 13 bases had no gene match. CDR3 length equals 19 residues.

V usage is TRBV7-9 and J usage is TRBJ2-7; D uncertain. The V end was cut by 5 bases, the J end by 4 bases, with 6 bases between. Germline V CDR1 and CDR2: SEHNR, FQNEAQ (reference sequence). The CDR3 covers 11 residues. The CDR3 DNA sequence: TGTGCCAGCAGCCATGCTTACGAGCAGTACTTC. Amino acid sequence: CASSHAYEQYF.

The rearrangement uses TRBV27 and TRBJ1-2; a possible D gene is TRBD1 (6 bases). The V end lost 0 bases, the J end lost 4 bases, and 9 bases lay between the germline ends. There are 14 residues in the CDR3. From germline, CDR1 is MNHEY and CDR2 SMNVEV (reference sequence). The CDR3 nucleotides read TGTGCCAGCAGTTTATCACGAGGGGGCTATGGCTACACCTTC. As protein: CASSLSRGGYGYTF.

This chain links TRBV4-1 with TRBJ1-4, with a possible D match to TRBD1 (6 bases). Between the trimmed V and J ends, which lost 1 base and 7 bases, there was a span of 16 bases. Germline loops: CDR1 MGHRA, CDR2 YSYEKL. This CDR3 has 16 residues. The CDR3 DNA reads TGCGCCAGCAGCCAAGGGTTTGGGGGGCAGGGTGAAAAACTGTTTTTT. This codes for CASSQGFGGQGEKLFF.